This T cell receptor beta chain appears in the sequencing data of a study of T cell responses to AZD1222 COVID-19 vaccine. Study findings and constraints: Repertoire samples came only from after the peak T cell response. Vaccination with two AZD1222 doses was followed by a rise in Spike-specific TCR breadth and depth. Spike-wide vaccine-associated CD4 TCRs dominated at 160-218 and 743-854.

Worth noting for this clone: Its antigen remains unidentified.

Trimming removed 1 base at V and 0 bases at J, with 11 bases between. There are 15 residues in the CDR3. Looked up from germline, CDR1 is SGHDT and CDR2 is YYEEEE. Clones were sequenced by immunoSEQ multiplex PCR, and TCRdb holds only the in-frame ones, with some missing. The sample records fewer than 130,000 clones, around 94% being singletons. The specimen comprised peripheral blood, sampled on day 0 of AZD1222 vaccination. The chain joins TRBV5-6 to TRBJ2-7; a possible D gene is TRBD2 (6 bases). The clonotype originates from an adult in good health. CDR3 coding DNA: TGTGCCAGCAGCTTGAGGCGGGATTACTCCTACGAGCAGTACTTC. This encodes CASSLRRDYSYEQYF.